The 22 T cell receptor beta chains below were found in one sample sequenced in a study of cytomegalovirus exposure and HLA in healthy donors (dated by TCRdb to about 2017). The library was built by means of the immunoSEQ multiplex PCR assay. The multiplex PCR relied on a mix of 60 forward primers for TCR Vbeta segments and 13 reverse primers for TCR Jbeta segments. The immuneACCESS repertoire file appears here via TCRdb, limited to in-frame rearrangements. These files lack a portion of the clones; in checked studies, under half of the deficit traces to unresolved V genes, and the cause of the others is not known. Counted in this sample were 140,000 to 150,000 clones; about four fifths of them appeared once. Around 4.1% of the sample is in the top ten clones. Material: PBMCs. The receptors were gathered from a man aged 35 to 55 in good health and CMV-seronegative.

The DNA of the CDR3 is TGTGCCAGCAGCTTAGCCGGGCTTGTAGGGGCTAATTCACCCCTCCACTTT. Translating it yields CASSLAGLVGANSPLHF. The chain has TRBV7-6 and TRBJ1-6, with a weak D call TRBD1 (5 bases). The CDR3 runs 17 residues. The V end lost 0 bases, the J end lost 6 bases, and 15 bases lay between the germline ends. Germline-derived CDR1 and CDR2 are SGHVS and FNYEAQ.

J is TRBJ1-1 and V is TRBV6-1, with D uncertain. V lost 6 bases to trimming and J lost 1 base, with 6 bases between them. Germline V gives CDR1 MNHNS, CDR2 SASEGT. The CDR3 covers 12 residues. The CDR3 loop is CASRAGNTEAFF. CDR3 DNA sequence: TGTGCCAGCAGAGCAGGGAACACTGAAGCTTTCTTT.

Remarks on this clone: Other nucleotide sequences from this sample produce the same CDR3. The chain recombines TRBV6-5 with TRBJ2-7, with 8 bases fitting TRBD1. V shed 4 bases and J 3 bases; nucleotides not matched to a gene: 5. Germline values: CDR1 MNHEY, CDR2 SVGAGI. The CDR3 loop spans 14 amino acids. CDR3 DNA: TGTGCCAGCAGTTTCGGACAGGGTCTCTACGAGCAGTACTTC. This gives the protein CASSFGQGLYEQYF.

The V and J genes are TRBV6-5 and TRBJ2-3, with TRBD2 matching 7 bases. This CDR3 contains 14 residues. CDR1 and CDR2 (germline): MNHEY, SVGAGI. The ends lost 3 bases at V and 4 bases at J; junction bases unmatched: 4. The CDR3 bases are TGTGCCAGCAGTTATTGGGGGGGTTCAGATACGCAGTATTTT. Its translation is CASSYWGGSDTQYF.

This clone has just a few counts. The chain uses TRBV28 and TRBJ2-5, with a tentative D call TRBD1 (5 bases). Germline V gives CDR1 MDHEN, CDR2 SYDVKM. Trimming removed 2 bases from V and 5 bases from J, with 12 bases in between. The CDR3 is made up of 14 amino acids. CDR3 loop: CASSLGQGGETQYF. As DNA, the CDR3 is TGTGCCAGCAGTTTAGGGCAGGGTGGGGAGACCCAGTACTTC.

V and J are TRBV9 and TRBJ1-2; 7 nucleotides agree with TRBD1. The trim removed 0 bases at V and 8 bases at J, leaving 19 bases unmatched. The CDR3 spans 18 residues. In germline, CDR1 is SGDLS, CDR2 YYNGEE. CDR3 sequence (DNA): TGTGCCAGCAGCGTAGAGAAGTGGCCCGGGACAGATCCTCGGGGCTACACCTTC. Translated, it gives CASSVEKWPGTDPRGYTF.

This clone was found a few times. The chain recombines TRBV5-1 with TRBJ2-3; 7 bases agree with TRBD1. CDR3 length: 15 amino acids. The V and J ends lost 3 bases and 2 bases, in that order; junction bases with no gene match: 6. Germline CDR1 SGHRS, CDR2 YFSETQ. CDR3 amino acids: CASSSRTGATDTQYF. Written as DNA, the CDR3 is TGCGCCAGCAGCTCCCGGACAGGAGCCACAGATACGCAGTATTTT.

The CDR3 DNA reads TGTGCCAGCAGCGGGAACACAGGGAATCAGCCCCAGCATTTT. Translation: CASSGNTGNQPQHF. The chain has TRBV9 and TRBJ1-5; D might be TRBD1 (6 bases). The V gene's germline CDR1 is SGDLS and CDR2 YYNGEE. With 3 bases removed from V and 4 bases from J, the gap between germline ends came to 11 bases. This CDR3 is built from 14 residues.

This clone was observed once. Other nucleotide sequences from this sample produce the same CDR3. The rearrangement uses TRBV7-2 and TRBJ1-1; D perhaps matches TRBD1 (5 bases). Germline V gene data show CDR1 as SGHTA and CDR2 as FQGNSA. CDR3 length: 14 residues. V gave up 1 base and J gave up 1 base, with 7 bases separating them. The CDR3 DNA is TGTGCCAGCAGCTTAGGGGGCGCGAACACTGAAGCTTTCTTT. Residues: CASSLGGANTEAFF.

The V call is TRBV5-4, the J call TRBJ2-2; D call uncertain. The germline gives CDR1 SGHNT, CDR2 YYREEE (reference sequence). Deletions cut 0 bases from V and 5 bases from J, with 8 bases between. The CDR3 is 14 amino acids. The CDR3 DNA is TGTGCCAGCAGCTTGGACGAGCGTACCGGGGAGCTGTTTTTT. It yields the protein CASSLDERTGELFF.

The chain uses TRBV9 and TRBJ2-3; a weak D match, TRBD2 (5 bases). CDR1 is SGDLS and CDR2 is YYNGEE in the germline V gene. This CDR3 spans 16 amino acids. The V end was cut by 4 bases, the J end by 0 bases, with 15 bases between. The CDR3 DNA reads TGTGCCAGCAGCTCGCGGGCGGCGGGTAGCACAGATACGCAGTATTTT. Amino acid sequence: CASSSRAAGSTDTQYF.

The chain is built from TRBV9 and TRBJ2-3, with D possibly being TRBD2 (5 bases). CDR1 and CDR2 from the germline V gene are SGDLS and YYNGEE. V gave up 0 bases and J gave up 2 bases, with 10 bases separating them. CDR3 length: 15 residues. CDR3 coding DNA: TGTGCCAGCAGCGTAGACGGGGTACCCACAGATACGCAGTATTTT. It translates to CASSVDGVPTDTQYF.

The rearrangement links TRBV29-1 to TRBJ1-3, with 7 bases that match TRBD1. The CDR3 has 13 residues. The ends lost 6 bases at V and 3 bases at J; junction bases unmatched: 5. In germline, CDR1 is SQVTM, CDR2 ANQGSEA. The DNA of the CDR3 is TGCAGCGTGGCGGGACAGTATGGAAACACCATATATTTT. This encodes CSVAGQYGNTIYF.

The chain employs TRBV27 and TRBJ1-4, with 7 positions matching TRBD1. The CDR3 has 15 residues. Per the germline V gene, CDR1 is MNHEY and CDR2 is SMNVEV (reference sequence). V lost 5 bases and J lost 3; bases outside the gene matches: 6. For the CDR3, the DNA is TGTGCCAGCAGTCTCAACAGGGGACCTAATGAAAAACTGTTTTTT. This sequence encodes CASSLNRGPNEKLFF.

Written as DNA, the CDR3 is TGTGCCAGCAGTGAAGTGCCGGGGACAGGGCATCGGGAGCAGTACTTC. Amino acid sequence: CASSEVPGTGHREQYF. This rearrangement joins TRBV6-1 to TRBJ2-7, with 9 positions matching TRBD1. Germline V gives CDR1 MNHNS, CDR2 SASEGT. The CDR3 loop spans 16 amino acids. Trimming took 1 base from V and 7 from J; bases not matched to a gene: 11.

This clone has only a few counts. The J gene is TRBJ1-2, the V gene TRBV29-1, with 10 bases that match TRBD1. The CDR3 extends over 13 amino acids. V shed 6 bases and J 3 bases; nucleotides not matched to a gene: 4. Per the germline V gene, CDR1 is SQVTM and CDR2 is ANQGSEA. The CDR3 spells CSVGTGADYGYTF. The CDR3 nucleotides are TGCAGCGTCGGGACAGGGGCCGACTATGGCTACACCTTC.

The chain couples TRBV14 to TRBJ1-1, with a possible D match to TRBD1 (5 bases). V dropped 4 bases and J dropped 0 bases, with 9 bases sitting between them. Germline CDR1 SGHDN, CDR2 FVKESK. This CDR3 has 14 amino acids. The CDR3 DNA follows: TGTGCCAGCAGCCGGACACGGCTGAACACTGAAGCTTTCTTT. This sequence encodes CASSRTRLNTEAFF.

This chain connects TRBV2 to TRBJ2-7, with 11 bases matching TRBD2. J lost 3 bases, V lost 7 bases, and 8 bases had no gene match. Germline loops: CDR1 SNHLY, CDR2 FYNNEI. This CDR3 is 15 amino acids long. Written as DNA, the CDR3 is TGTGCCAGCATTTCGGGGCTAGCGGGGGGCTACGAGCAGTACTTC. It yields the protein CASISGLAGGYEQYF.

V gene TRBV5-4 combines with J gene TRBJ1-2, with D perhaps matching TRBD1 (5 bases). This CDR3 region has 13 residues. The germline V gene has CDR1 SGHNT and CDR2 YYREEE (reference sequence). The V and J ends lost 0 bases and 7 bases respectively, with 10 bases between them. CDR3 DNA: TGTGCCAGCAGCTTGGAGACAGCCCGTGGCTACACCTTC. It codes for CASSLETARGYTF.

The chain joins TRBV30 to TRBJ2-3, with 8 bases aligning to TRBD2. Germline V gene data show CDR1 as GTSNPN and CDR2 as SVGIG (reference sequence). The CDR3 loop spans 15 amino acids. V dropped 3 bases and J dropped 6; count of bases not matched to a gene: 11. The CDR3 region is CAWRAAGAFRDTQYF. The CDR3 coding sequence is TGTGCCTGGAGGGCAGCGGGGGCGTTCCGGGATACGCAGTATTTT. Full variable domain (missing parts from reference TRBV30 and TRBJ2-3): SQTIHQWPATLVQPVGSPLSLECTVEGTSNPNLYWYRQAAGRGLQLLFYSVGIGQISSEVPQNLSASRPQDRQFILSSKKLLLSDSGFYLCAWRAAGAFRDTQYFGPGTRLTVL.

This chain joins TRBV9 and TRBJ1-3; 9 positions match TRBD1. Germline V gives CDR1 SGDLS, CDR2 YYNGEE. CDR3 size: 16 residues. V dropped 2 bases and J dropped 7; count of bases not matched to a gene: 10. CDR3 nucleotide sequence: TGTGCCAGCAGCGTCGCACAGGGGGCAGTGGTGAACACCATATATTTT. Protein sequence: CASSVAQGAVVNTIYF.

The genes are TRBV6-6 and TRBJ1-5; no clear D gene. The V gene's germline CDR1 is MNHNY and CDR2 SVGAGI (reference sequence). CDR3 length equals 12 residues. V lost 5 bases, J lost 1 base, and 3 bases lay in between. DNA of the CDR3: TGTGCCAGCAGTGCGAGCAATCAGCCCCAGCATTTT. Protein product: CASSASNQPQHF.